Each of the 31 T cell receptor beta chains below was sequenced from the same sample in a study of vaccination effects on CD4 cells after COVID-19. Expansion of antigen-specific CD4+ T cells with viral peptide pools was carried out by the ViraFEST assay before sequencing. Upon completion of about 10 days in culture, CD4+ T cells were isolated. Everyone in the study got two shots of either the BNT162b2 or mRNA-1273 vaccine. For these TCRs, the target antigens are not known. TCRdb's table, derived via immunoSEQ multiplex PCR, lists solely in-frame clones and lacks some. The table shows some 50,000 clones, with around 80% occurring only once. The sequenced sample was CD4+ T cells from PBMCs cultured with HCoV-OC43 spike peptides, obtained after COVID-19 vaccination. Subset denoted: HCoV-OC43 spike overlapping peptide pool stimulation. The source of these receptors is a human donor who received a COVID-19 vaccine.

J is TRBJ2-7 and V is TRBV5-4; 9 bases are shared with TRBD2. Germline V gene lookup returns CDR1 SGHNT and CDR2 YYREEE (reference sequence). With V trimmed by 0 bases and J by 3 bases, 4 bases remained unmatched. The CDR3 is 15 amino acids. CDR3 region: CASSLAGSGSYEQYF. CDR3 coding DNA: TGTGCCAGCAGCTTGGCAGGTAGCGGGAGCTACGAGCAGTACTTC.

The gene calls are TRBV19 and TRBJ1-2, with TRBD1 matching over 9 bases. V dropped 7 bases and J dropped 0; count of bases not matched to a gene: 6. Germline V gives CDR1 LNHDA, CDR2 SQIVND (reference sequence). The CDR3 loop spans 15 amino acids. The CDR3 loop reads CASIRTGEANYGYTF. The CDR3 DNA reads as TGTGCCAGTATTCGGACAGGGGAAGCTAACTATGGCTACACCTTC. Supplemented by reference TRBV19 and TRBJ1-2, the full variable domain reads DGGITQSPKYLFRKEGQNVTLSCEQNLNHDAMYWYRQDPGQGLRLIYYSQIVNDFQKGDIAEGYSVSREKKESFPLTVTSAQKNPTAFYLCASIRTGEANYGYTFGSGTRLTVV.

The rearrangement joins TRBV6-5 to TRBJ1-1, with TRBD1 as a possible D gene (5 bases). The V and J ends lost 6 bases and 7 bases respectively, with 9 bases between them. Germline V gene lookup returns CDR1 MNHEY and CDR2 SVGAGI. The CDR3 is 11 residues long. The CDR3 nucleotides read TGTGCCAGCAGGGACATGGTTGAAGCTTTCTTT. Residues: CASRDMVEAFF.

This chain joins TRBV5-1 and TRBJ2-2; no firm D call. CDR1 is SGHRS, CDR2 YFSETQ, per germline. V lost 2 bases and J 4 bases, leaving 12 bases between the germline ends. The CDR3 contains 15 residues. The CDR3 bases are TGCGCCAGCAGCTTTCAGGACCTATCCACCGGGGAGCTGTTTTTT. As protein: CASSFQDLSTGELFF.

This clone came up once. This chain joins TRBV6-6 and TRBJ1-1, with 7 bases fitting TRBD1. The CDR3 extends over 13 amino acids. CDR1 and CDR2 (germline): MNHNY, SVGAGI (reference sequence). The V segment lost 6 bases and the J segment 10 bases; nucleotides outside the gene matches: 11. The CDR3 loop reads CASRVGEGAAAFF. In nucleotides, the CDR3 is TGTGCCAGCAGGGTTGGTGAGGGGGCTGCAGCTTTCTTT.

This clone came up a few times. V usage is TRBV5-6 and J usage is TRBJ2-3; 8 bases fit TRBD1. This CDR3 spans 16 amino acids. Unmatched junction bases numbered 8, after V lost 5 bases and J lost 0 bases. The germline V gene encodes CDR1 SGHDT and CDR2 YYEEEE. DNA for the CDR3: TGTGCCAGCAGTTTCGCAGGGGGCGGTAGCACAGATACGCAGTATTTT. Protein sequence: CASSFAGGGSTDTQYF.

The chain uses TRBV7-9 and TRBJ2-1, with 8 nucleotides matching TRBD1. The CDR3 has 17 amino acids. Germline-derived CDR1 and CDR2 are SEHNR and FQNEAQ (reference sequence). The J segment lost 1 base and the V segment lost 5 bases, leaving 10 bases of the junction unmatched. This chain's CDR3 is CASSPPWDRSSYNEQFF. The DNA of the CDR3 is TGTGCCAGCAGCCCGCCATGGGACAGGTCTTCCTACAATGAGCAGTTCTTC.

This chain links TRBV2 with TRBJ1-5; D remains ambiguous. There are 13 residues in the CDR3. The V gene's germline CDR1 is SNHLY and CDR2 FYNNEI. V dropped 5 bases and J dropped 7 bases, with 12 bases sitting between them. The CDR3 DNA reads TGTGCCAGCAGTATACAACCGGTGCAGCCCCAGCATTTT. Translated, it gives CASSIQPVQPQHF. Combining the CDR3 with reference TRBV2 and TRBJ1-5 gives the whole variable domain EPEVTQTPSHQVTQMGQEVILRCVPISNHLYFYWYRQILGQKVEFLVSFYNNEISEKSEIFDDQFSVERPDGSNFTLKIRSTKLEDSAMYFCASSIQPVQPQHFGDGTRLSIL.

CDR3 sequence (DNA): TGTGCCAGCAGCTCCGGGGGTAGCGGGTCTTTTCATGAGCAGTTCTTC. Translation gives CASSSGGSGSFHEQFF. The V gene is TRBV11-3, the J gene TRBJ2-1, with 7 bases fitting TRBD2. Germline CDR1 is SGHNT and CDR2 is YENEEA. The CDR3 spans 16 residues. Trimming took 4 bases from V and 8 from J; bases not matched to a gene: 14. Together with reference TRBV11-3 and TRBJ2-1, the CDR3 gives the full variable domain: EAGVVQSPRYKIIEKKQPVAFWCNPISGHNTLYWYLQNLGQGPELLIRYENEEAVDDSQLPKDRFSAERLKGVDSTLKIQPAELGDSAVYLCASSSGGSGSFHEQFFGPGTRLTVL.

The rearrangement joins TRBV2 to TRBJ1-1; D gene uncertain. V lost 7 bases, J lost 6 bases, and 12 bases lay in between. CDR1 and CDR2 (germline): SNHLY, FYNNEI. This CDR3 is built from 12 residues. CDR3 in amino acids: CASNKGLAEAFF. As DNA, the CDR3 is TGTGCCAGCAACAAGGGATTGGCTGAAGCTTTCTTT.

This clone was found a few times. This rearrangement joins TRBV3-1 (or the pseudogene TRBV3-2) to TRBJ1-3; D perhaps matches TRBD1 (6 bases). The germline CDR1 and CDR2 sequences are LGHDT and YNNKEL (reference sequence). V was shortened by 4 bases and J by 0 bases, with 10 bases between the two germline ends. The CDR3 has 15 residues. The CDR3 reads CASSLTGNSGNTIYF. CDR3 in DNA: TGTGCCAGCAGCCTGACAGGTAACTCTGGAAACACCATATATTTT.

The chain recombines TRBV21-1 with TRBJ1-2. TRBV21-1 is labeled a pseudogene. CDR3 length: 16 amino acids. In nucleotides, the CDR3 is TGTGCCAGCAGCAAAGCGAGGCGGAGGAGACTCTATGGCTACACCTTC. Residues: CASSKARRRRLYGYTF.

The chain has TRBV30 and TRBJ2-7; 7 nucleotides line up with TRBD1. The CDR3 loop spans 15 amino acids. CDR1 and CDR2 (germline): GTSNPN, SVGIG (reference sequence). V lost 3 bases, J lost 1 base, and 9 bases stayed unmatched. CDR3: CAWRGLRQGSYEQYF. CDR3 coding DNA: TGTGCCTGGAGGGGTTTACGACAGGGATCCTACGAGCAGTACTTC.

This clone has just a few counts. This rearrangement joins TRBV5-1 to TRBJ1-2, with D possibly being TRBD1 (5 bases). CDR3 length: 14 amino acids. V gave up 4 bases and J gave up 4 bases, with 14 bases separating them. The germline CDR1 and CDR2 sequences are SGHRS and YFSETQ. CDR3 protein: CASSPGHAVYGYTF. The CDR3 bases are TGCGCCAGCAGCCCCGGACACGCCGTCTATGGCTACACCTTC. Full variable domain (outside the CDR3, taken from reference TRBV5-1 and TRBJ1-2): KAGVTQTPRYLIKTRGQQVTLSCSPISGHRSVSWYQQTPGQGLQFLFEYFSETQRNKGNFPGRFSGRQFSNSRSEMNVSTLELGDSALYLCASSPGHAVYGYTFGSGTRLTVV.

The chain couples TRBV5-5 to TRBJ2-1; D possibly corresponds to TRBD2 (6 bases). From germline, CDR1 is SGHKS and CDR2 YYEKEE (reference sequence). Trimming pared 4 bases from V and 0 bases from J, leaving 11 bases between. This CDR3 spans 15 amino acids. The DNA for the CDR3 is TGTGCCAGCAGCCAGGGACTGGGCTCCTACAATGAGCAGTTCTTC. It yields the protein CASSQGLGSYNEQFF.

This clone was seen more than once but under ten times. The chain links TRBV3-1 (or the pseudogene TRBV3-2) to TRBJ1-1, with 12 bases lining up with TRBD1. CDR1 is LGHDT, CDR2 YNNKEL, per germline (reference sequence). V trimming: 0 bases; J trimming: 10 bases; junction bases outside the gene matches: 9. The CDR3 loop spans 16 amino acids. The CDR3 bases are TGTGCCAGCAGCCAAGATTTGGTAGGGGACAGGGGGCCAGCTTTCTTT. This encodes CASSQDLVGDRGPAFF.

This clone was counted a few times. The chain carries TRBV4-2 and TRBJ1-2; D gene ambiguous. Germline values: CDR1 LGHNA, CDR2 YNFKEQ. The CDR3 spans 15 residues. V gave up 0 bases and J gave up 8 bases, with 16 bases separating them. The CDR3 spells CASSQDGFELGGYTF. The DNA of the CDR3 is TGTGCCAGCAGCCAAGATGGGTTTGAATTGGGAGGCTACACCTTC.

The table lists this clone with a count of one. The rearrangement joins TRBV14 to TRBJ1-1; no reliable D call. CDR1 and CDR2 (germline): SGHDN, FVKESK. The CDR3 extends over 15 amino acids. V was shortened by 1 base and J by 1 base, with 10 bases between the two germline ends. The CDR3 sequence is CASSQGPWGNTEAFF. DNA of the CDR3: TGTGCCAGCAGCCAAGGTCCCTGGGGGAACACTGAAGCTTTCTTT.

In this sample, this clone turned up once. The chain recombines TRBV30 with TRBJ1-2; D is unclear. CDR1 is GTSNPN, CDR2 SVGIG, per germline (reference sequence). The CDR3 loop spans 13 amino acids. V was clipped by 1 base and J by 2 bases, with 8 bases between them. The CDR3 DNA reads TGTGCCTGGAGTGCACAGACGAACTATGGCTACACCTTC. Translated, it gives CAWSAQTNYGYTF.

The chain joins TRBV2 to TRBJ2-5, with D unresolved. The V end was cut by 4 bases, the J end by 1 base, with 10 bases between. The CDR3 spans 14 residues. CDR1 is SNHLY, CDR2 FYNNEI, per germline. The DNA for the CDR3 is TGTGCCAGCAGTGTTGGCAGCAGCCAAGAGACCCAGTACTTC. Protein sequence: CASSVGSSQETQYF.

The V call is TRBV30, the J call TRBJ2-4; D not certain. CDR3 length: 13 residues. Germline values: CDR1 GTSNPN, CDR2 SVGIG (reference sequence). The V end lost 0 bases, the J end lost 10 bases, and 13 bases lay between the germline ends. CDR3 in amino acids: CAWSVGQIAIQYF. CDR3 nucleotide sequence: TGTGCCTGGAGTGTAGGGCAGATAGCTATTCAGTACTTC.

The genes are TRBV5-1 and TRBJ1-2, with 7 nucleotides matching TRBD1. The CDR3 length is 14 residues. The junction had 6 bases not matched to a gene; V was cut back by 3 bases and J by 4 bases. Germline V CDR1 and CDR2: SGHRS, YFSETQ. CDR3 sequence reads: CASSWTGQSYGYTF. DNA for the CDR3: TGCGCCAGCAGCTGGACGGGACAGTCCTATGGCTACACCTTC.

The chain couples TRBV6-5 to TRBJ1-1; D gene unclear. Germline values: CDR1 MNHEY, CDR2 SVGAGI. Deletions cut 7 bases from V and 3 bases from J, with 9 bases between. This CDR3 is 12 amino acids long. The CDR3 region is CASIKRDTEAFF. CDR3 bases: TGTGCCAGCATTAAGCGGGACACTGAAGCTTTCTTT.

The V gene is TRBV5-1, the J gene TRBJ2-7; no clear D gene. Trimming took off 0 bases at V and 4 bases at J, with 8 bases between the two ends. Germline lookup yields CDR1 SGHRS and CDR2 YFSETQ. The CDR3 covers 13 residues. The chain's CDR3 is CASSLDPVYEQYF. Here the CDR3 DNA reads TGCGCCAGCAGCTTGGATCCGGTATACGAGCAGTACTTC.

In DNA, the CDR3 is TGTGCCAGCAGCCAAGAGTGGGCGGGAGGCGGAGATACGCAGTATTTT. Protein: CASSQEWAGGGDTQYF. The chain is built from TRBV4-2 and TRBJ2-3, with 8 bases matching TRBD2. This CDR3 comprises 16 residues. Germline loops: CDR1 LGHNA, CDR2 YNFKEQ. J was trimmed by 5 bases and V by 0 bases; bases with no gene match: 7.

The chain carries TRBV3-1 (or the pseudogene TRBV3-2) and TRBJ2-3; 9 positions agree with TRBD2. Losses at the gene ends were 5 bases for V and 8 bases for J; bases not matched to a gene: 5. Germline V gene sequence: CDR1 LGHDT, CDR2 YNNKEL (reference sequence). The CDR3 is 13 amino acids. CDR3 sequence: CASSVGTSLTQYF. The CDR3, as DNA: TGTGCCAGCAGCGTCGGGACTAGCCTTACGCAGTATTTT.

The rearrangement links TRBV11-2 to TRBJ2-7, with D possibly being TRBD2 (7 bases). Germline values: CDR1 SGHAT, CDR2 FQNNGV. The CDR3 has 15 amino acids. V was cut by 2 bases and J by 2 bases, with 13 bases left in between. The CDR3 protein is CASSLLRGATYEQYF. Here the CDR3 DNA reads TGTGCCAGCAGCTTACTCCGGGGGGCTACCTACGAGCAGTACTTC.

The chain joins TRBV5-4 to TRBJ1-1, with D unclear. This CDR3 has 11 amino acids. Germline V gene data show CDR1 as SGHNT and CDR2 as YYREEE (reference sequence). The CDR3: CASGRRTEAFF. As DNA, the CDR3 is TGTGCTAGTGGGAGGAGGACTGAAGCTTTCTTT.

The CDR3 region is CATRGSNTEAFF. The CDR3, as DNA: TGTGCCACCAGGGGCTCGAACACTGAAGCTTTCTTT. V and J are TRBV27 and TRBJ1-1; maybe TRBD1 (6 bases). Per the germline V gene, CDR1 is MNHEY and CDR2 is SMNVEV (reference sequence). The ends were cut back, 10 bases at V and 1 base at J, with 10 bases in the middle. There are 12 residues in the CDR3.

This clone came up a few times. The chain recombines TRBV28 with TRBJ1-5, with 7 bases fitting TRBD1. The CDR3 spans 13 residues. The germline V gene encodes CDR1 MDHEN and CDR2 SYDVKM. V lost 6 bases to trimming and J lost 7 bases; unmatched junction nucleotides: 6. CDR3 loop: CASSDQGGQPQHF. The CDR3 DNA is TGTGCCAGCAGCGATCAGGGGGGCCAGCCCCAGCATTTT.

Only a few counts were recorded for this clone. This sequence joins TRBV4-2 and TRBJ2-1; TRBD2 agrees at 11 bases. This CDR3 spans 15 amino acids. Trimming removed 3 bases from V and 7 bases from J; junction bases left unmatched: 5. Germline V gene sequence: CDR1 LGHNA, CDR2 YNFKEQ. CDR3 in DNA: TGTGCCAGCAGCCATGGCTCTAGCGGGGGGAATGAGCAGTTCTTC. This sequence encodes CASSHGSSGGNEQFF.